In its sample, the clone carrying this T cell receptor beta chain was seen many times. Its antigen is unknown. Time point of the sample: persistent/refractory GD, antithyroid drugs over 5 years with positive TRAb. The TCR library used RNA extracted from PBMCs. This record belongs to a study of regulatory T cells in long-lasting Graves disease. Study-wide background: Persistent Graves' disease denoted over 5 years of antithyroid drugs plus positive TSH receptor antibodies. Regarding the study as a whole: The TCR repertoire of persistent Graves' patients was less diverse than that of newly diagnosed ones. Persistent disease was associated with favored TRBV28 usage and with favored use of TRBJ1-2 and TRBJ2-5. Sharing of public clonotypes was greater in persistent patients (around 3,000) than in new patients (approximately 940).

Arm-PCR of CDR3 regions with iRepertoire HTBI primers generated TCR beta libraries. TCRdb re-derived calls from the multiplex PCR reads in MiXCR, one entry per CDR3 protein. The data show about 300,000 distinct CDR3 sequences, 20% to 25% seen once. V dropped 1 base and J dropped 5 bases, with 15 bases sitting between them. The CDR3 has 15 amino acids. The receptor was isolated from a female donor with Graves disease. The input for sequencing was peripheral blood mononuclear cells (PBMCs), taken when the disease was refractory, from a patient treated with antithyroid drugs. The chain employs TRBV12-3 or TRBV12-4 and TRBJ2-7, with a weak D call TRBD2 (7 bases). DNA of the CDR3: TGTGCCAGCAGTTTAGGGGGGGGGCTCTCGAACGAGCAGTACTTC. Residues: CASSLGGGLSNEQYF.